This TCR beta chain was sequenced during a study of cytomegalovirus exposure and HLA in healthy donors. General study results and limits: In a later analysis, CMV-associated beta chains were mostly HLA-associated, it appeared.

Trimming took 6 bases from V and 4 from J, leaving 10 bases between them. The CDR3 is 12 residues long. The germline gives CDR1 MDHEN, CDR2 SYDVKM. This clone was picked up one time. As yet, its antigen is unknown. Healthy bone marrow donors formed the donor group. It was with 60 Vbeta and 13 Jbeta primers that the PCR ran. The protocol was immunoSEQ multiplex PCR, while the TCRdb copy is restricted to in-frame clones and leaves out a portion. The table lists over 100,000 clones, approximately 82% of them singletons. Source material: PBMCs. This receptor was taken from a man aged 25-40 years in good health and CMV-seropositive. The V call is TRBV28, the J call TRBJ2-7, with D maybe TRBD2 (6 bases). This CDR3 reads CASRGLQYEQYF. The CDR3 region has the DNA TGTGCCAGCAGGGGACTGCAGTACGAGCAGTACTTC.